What follows are 26 T cell receptor beta chains derived from one specimen sequenced in a study of OX40 agonist ivuxolimab in advanced cancers. The assay was immunoSEQ multiplex PCR, and TCRdb's table has in-frame clones only and misses some. This table holds under 45,000 clones, 80% to 90% found once. Sequencing used CD4+ or CD8+ T cells sorted from blood, obtained in a trial of the OX40 agonist ivuxolimab. The receptor source for this set is an adult with an advanced solid tumor such as melanoma, head and neck, liver or kidney cancer.

The CDR3 is CASSYLGQGLNTEAFF. The DNA of the CDR3 is TGTGCCAGCAGTTATTTGGGACAGGGGTTGAACACTGAAGCTTTCTTT. The chain employs TRBV6-5 and TRBJ1-1; 10 nucleotides match TRBD1. The germline V gene has CDR1 MNHEY and CDR2 SVGAGI. This CDR3 contains 16 residues. The V gene end was trimmed by 3 bases and the J gene end by 0 bases; junction bases not matched to a gene: 4.

The V and J genes are TRBV4-2 and TRBJ1-1; 8 nucleotides match TRBD1. V dropped 1 base and J dropped 6; count of bases not matched to a gene: 4. The CDR3 sequence is 14 residues long. The germline CDR1 and CDR2 sequences are LGHNA and YNFKEQ. The CDR3 sequence is CASSQGAQGAEAFF. CDR3 DNA: TGTGCCAGCAGCCAAGGGGCACAGGGGGCTGAAGCTTTCTTT.

V usage is TRBV6-6 and J usage is TRBJ1-2, with a tentative D call TRBD1 (5 bases). Germline lookup yields CDR1 MNHNY and CDR2 SVGAGI (reference sequence). Deletions cut 6 bases from V and 4 bases from J, with 18 bases between. This CDR3 has 15 amino acids. The CDR3 coding sequence is TGTGCCAGCAGCTGGGACCAGGGAAGACTCTATGGCTACACCTTC. Protein product: CASSWDQGRLYGYTF.

The V and J genes are TRBV5-1 and TRBJ2-7; D not certain. V gave up 1 base and J gave up 3 bases, with 5 bases separating them. The CDR3 is made up of 12 amino acids. In germline, CDR1 is SGHRS, CDR2 YFSETQ. CDR3: CASSLPSYEQYF. In DNA form, the CDR3 reads TGCGCCAGCAGCTTGCCTAGCTACGAGCAGTACTTC.

This chain links TRBV7-2 with TRBJ1-2, with 8 positions matching TRBD1. The CDR3 has 13 residues. The germline V gene has CDR1 SGHTA and CDR2 FQGNSA. V trimming: 2 bases; J trimming: 7 bases; junction bases outside the gene matches: 3. The CDR3 spells CASSLTGGVGYTF. In nucleotides, the CDR3 is TGTGCCAGCAGCTTAACAGGGGGTGTTGGCTACACCTTC.

The rearrangement joins TRBV25-1 to TRBJ2-2; a weak D match, TRBD1 (6 bases). In germline, CDR1 is MGHDK, CDR2 SYGVNS. This CDR3 is built from 14 residues. The V end was cut by 8 bases, the J end by 1 base, with 11 bases between. In DNA form, the CDR3 reads TGTGCCAGCGAGGACAGACTGAACACCGGGGAGCTGTTTTTT. Encoded protein: CASEDRLNTGELFF.

V is TRBV5-6 and J is TRBJ1-2, with D maybe TRBD1 (6 bases). Germline lookup yields CDR1 SGHDT and CDR2 YYEEEE. This CDR3 region has 12 residues. With 4 bases removed from V and 7 bases from J, the gap between germline ends came to 11 bases. The CDR3 DNA reads as TGTGCCAGCAGCGAACAGGGTCTTGGCTACACCTTC. It yields the protein CASSEQGLGYTF.

The chain recombines TRBV20-1 with TRBJ2-1; D gene uncertain. Germline CDR1 and CDR2: DFQATT and SNEGSKA (reference sequence). This CDR3 is built from 10 residues. V was pared by 5 bases and J by 5 bases, with 4 bases between. DNA for the CDR3: TGCAGTGCTCTTCACAATGAGCAGTTCTTC. Its translation is CSALHNEQFF.

The V gene is TRBV2, the J gene TRBJ1-2; D is ambiguous. Germline loops: CDR1 SNHLY, CDR2 FYNNEI. The CDR3 covers 13 residues. V shed 2 bases and J shed 7 bases, with 11 bases lying between them. CDR3 DNA sequence: TGTGCCAGCAGTGAAATCGCAAGGGCTGGCTACACCTTC. Its protein product is CASSEIARAGYTF.

The V and J genes are TRBV9 and TRBJ2-5; D tentatively fits TRBD1 or TRBD2 (6 bases each). Trimming took off 6 bases at V and 1 base at J, with 22 bases between the two ends. The CDR3 runs 17 residues. CDR1 is SGDLS, CDR2 YYNGEE, per germline. CDR3 DNA: TGTGCCAGCACCTCCGGAGGGGTCGGGGGCAGCCAAGAGACCCAGTACTTC. Translating gives CASTSGGVGGSQETQYF.

The rearrangement joins TRBV9 to TRBJ1-3; no clear D. V was trimmed by 4 bases and J by 0 bases, leaving 11 bases between them. The CDR3 is made up of 15 amino acids. Germline loops: CDR1 SGDLS, CDR2 YYNGEE. CDR3 nucleotides: TGTGCCAGCAGCCCCGGACGGCACTCTGGAAACACCATATATTTT. It encodes CASSPGRHSGNTIYF.

The chain joins TRBV6-4 to TRBJ1-1, with D possibly being TRBD1 (6 bases). Germline CDR1 MRHNA, CDR2 SNTAGT. The CDR3 length is 13 residues. The V and J ends lost 2 bases and 3 bases respectively, with 7 bases between them. CDR3 in DNA: TGTGCCAGCAGTGACAGGGGGGACACTGAAGCTTTCTTT. Its protein product is CASSDRGDTEAFF.

V and J are TRBV7-9 and TRBJ2-2; TRBD2 is a possible D gene (6 bases). In germline, CDR1 is SEHNR, CDR2 FQNEAQ (reference sequence). Trimming took 2 bases from V and 2 from J, leaving 12 bases between them. CDR3 size: 16 residues. As DNA, the CDR3 is TGTGCCAGCAGCTTAACCGGGACTTTTAACACCGGGGAGCTGTTTTTT. Translation gives CASSLTGTFNTGELFF.

The chain employs TRBV30 and TRBJ1-4, with D possibly matching TRBD1 (6 bases). The CDR3 is 15 amino acids. The V gene's germline CDR1 is GTSNPN and CDR2 SVGIG (reference sequence). V lost 0 bases, J lost 5 bases, and 13 bases lay in between. This CDR3 reads CAWSVKGHRNEKLFF. As DNA, the CDR3 is TGTGCCTGGAGTGTCAAGGGACACCGGAATGAAAAACTGTTTTTT.

CDR3 in DNA: TGTGCCAGCAGCGTTGAAGGGACCGCATCCTACGAGCAGTACTTC. Amino acid sequence: CASSVEGTASYEQYF. The chain is built from TRBV9 and TRBJ2-5; D assignment may be TRBD1 or TRBD2 (5 bases each). The J call may not be correct, given that the DNA end is closer to TRBJ2-7. Germline CDR1 SGDLS, CDR2 YYNGEE. This CDR3 is built from 15 residues.

The chain carries TRBV4-1 and TRBJ2-1, with TRBD2 identical over 12 bases. The length of the CDR3 is 18 residues. V was clipped by 1 base and J by 8 bases; unmatched bases: 12. Germline-derived CDR1 and CDR2 are MGHRA and YSYEKL. The DNA of the CDR3 is TGCGCCAGCAGCCAAGTTCTGAGACTAGCGGGAGTGGCTTATGAGCAGTTCTTC. It translates to CASSQVLRLAGVAYEQFF.

V is TRBV2 and J is TRBJ1-4; 9 positions match TRBD1. Trimming took 6 bases from V and 5 from J; bases not matched to a gene: 7. There are 15 residues in the CDR3. The germline gives CDR1 SNHLY, CDR2 FYNNEI. CDR3: CASRDPGQGNEKLFF. CDR3 in DNA: TGTGCCAGCAGAGACCCGGGACAGGGCAATGAAAAACTGTTTTTT.

This sequence joins TRBV29-1 and TRBJ1-2; weak D call: TRBD1 (5 bases). The CDR3 totals 13 residues. The germline CDR1 and CDR2 sequences are SQVTM and ANQGSEA. Trimming took 4 bases from V and 4 from J, leaving 13 bases between them. The DNA of the CDR3 is TGCAGCGTTGGATGGGGGGGAGGCTATGGCTACACCTTC. Protein product: CSVGWGGGYGYTF.

This rearrangement joins TRBV11-3 to TRBJ2-4; tentatively, D is TRBD1 or TRBD2 (6 bases each). Germline CDR1 reads SGHNT; CDR2 reads YENEEA. V dropped 1 base and J dropped 7 bases, with 11 bases sitting between them. The CDR3 consists of 14 residues. CDR3 coding DNA: TGTGCCAGCAGCTTAGTACAGGGACTCAACATTCAGTACTTC. Protein sequence: CASSLVQGLNIQYF.

The chain combines TRBV18 with TRBJ2-1; D might be TRBD1 (5 bases). V lost 1 base and J lost 0, with 16 bases in between. The length of the CDR3 is 18 residues. CDR1 and CDR2 from the germline V gene are KGHSH and LQKENI. The CDR3 DNA reads as TGTGCCAGCTCACCACTGTATGCAGGGTCAATCTCCTACAATGAGCAGTTCTTC. This gives the protein CASSPLYAGSISYNEQFF.

This rearrangement joins TRBV11-3 to TRBJ2-2; D gene ambiguous. Per germline, CDR1 SGHNT and CDR2 YENEEA. The CDR3 runs 13 residues. V lost 5 bases and J 4 bases, leaving 8 bases between the germline ends. The CDR3 DNA reads TGTGCCAGCAGCCAAATGTTCACCGGGGAGCTGTTTTTT. As protein: CASSQMFTGELFF.

This clone was seen only once. The chain couples TRBV5-6 to TRBJ1-6; 8 nucleotides match TRBD1. The ends lost 7 bases at V and 10 bases at J; junction bases unmatched: 13. The CDR3 is 15 amino acids. Per germline, CDR1 SGHDT and CDR2 YYEEEE. The CDR3 DNA sequence: TGTGCCAGCCAAGGGGCCTGGACAGGGCCGTCACCCCTCCACTTT. Translating it yields CASQGAWTGPSPLHF. Together with reference TRBV5-6 and TRBJ1-6, the CDR3 gives the full variable domain: DAGVTQSPTHLIKTRGQQVTLRCSPKSGHDTVSWYQQALGQGPQFIFQYYEEEERQRGNFPDRFSGHQFPNYSSELNVNALLLGDSALYLCASQGAWTGPSPLHFGNGTRLTVT.

This clone was observed a single time. The chain is built from TRBV5-1 and TRBJ2-2; 9 positions match TRBD2. The CDR3 covers 16 residues. V was clipped by 2 bases and J by 2 bases; unmatched bases: 4. Germline-derived CDR1 and CDR2 are SGHRS and YFSETQ. For the CDR3, the DNA is TGCGCCAGCAGCTTATTTAGCGGGAGAAACACCGGGGAGCTGTTTTTT. As protein: CASSLFSGRNTGELFF.

The chain uses TRBV5-1 and TRBJ2-3; TRBD2 matches at 7 bases. V was pared by 0 bases and J by 1 base, with 8 bases of the junction left unmatched. From germline, CDR1 is SGHRS and CDR2 YFSETQ. The CDR3 has 17 residues. CDR3: CASSLVGGRARTDTQYF. CDR3 in DNA: TGCGCCAGCAGCTTGGTAGGTGGGAGGGCCCGCACAGATACGCAGTATTTT.

Of note for this clone: Its ends do not fully match the called genes, so a read error is possible. This chain's CDR3 is CASSEGWTSYDEQFF. CDR3 coding DNA: TGTGCCAGCAGTGAAGGGTGGACTAGCTACGATGAGCAGTTCTTC. The chain recombines TRBV2 with TRBJ2-1; 8 nucleotides align to TRBD2. The CDR3 runs to 15 residues. CDR1 is SNHLY, CDR2 FYNNEI, per germline.

V and J are TRBV5-4 and TRBJ2-3; TRBD2 aligns across 7 bases. Germline CDR1 SGHNT, CDR2 YYREEE (reference sequence). V trimming: 3 bases; J trimming: 0 bases; junction bases outside the gene matches: 4. The CDR3 covers 15 residues. CDR3 protein: CASSSTSRSTDTQYF. The CDR3 coding sequence is TGTGCCAGCAGCTCGACTAGCAGAAGCACAGATACGCAGTATTTT.